The source of this TCR beta chain is a study of T cells after yellow fever vaccination. The germline V gene has CDR1 SGHRS and CDR2 YFSETQ. There are 14 residues in the CDR3. Between the trimmed V and J ends, which lost 1 base and 8 bases, there was a span of 13 bases. Findings and caveats of the study: Secondary responses were weaker yet peaked faster, day 5 versus 15. Post-booster repertoires contained most primary-vaccination clones again (roughly 96% CD4, roughly 91% CD8).

TCRdb independently ran MiXCR on the 5' RACE reads; one entry per CDR3 protein. The repertoire consists of about 240,000 distinct CDR3 sequences, with 6.9% occurring once and the leading ten covering approximately 0.87%. This clonotype has ten or more counts. Its specificity is unknown. The receptor's source is a man aged 25 to 40 who received the YFV17D yellow fever vaccine. This specimen was CD4+ T cells sorted from PBMCs, taken 15 days after the yellow fever booster vaccination. The chain uses TRBV5-1 and TRBJ2-1; D is uncertain. The CDR3 coding sequence is TGCGCCAGCAGCTTGAGACGACCCGAGGATGAGCAGTTCTTC. Its protein is CASSLRRPEDEQFF.